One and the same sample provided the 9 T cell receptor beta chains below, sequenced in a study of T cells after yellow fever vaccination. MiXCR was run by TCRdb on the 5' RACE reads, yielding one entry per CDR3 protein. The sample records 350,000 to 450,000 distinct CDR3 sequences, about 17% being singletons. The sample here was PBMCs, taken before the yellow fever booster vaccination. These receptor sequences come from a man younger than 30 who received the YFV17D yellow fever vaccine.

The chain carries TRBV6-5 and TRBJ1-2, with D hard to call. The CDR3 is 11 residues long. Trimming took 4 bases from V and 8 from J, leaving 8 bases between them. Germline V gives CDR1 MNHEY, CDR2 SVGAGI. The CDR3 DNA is TGTGCCAGCAGTTCCGTCAGGGGCTACACCTTC. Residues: CASSSVRGYTF.

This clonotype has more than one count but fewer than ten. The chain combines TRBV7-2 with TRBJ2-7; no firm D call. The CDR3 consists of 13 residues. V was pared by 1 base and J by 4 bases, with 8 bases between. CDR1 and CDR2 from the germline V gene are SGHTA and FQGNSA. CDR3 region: CASSLEAGYEQYV. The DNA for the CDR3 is TGTGCCAGCAGCTTAGAGGCCGGATACGAGCAGTACGTC.

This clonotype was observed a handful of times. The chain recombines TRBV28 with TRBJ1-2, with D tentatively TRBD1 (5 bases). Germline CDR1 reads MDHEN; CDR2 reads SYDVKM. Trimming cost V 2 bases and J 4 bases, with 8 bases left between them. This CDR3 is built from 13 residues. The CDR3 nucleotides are TGTGCCAGCAGTTTAAAGAGGGGCTATGGCTACACCTTC. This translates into CASSLKRGYGYTF.

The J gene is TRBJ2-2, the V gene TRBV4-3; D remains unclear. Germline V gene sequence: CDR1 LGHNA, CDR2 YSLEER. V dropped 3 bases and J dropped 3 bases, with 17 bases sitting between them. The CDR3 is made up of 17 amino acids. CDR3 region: CASSHGRDGPHTGELFF. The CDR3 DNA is TGCGCCAGCAGCCACGGTAGGGATGGGCCGCACACCGGGGAGCTGTTTTTT.

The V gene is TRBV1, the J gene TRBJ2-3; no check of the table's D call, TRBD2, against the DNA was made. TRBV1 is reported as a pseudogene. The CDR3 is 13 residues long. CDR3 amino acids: CTSPGSDTDTQYF. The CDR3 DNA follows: TGCACCAGCCCGGGTAGCGACACAGATACGCAGTATTTT.

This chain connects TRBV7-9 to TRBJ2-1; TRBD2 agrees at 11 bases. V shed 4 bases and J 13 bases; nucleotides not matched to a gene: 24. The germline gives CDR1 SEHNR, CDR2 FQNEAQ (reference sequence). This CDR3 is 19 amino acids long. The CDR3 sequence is CASSSPGLAVSSPLEDQFF. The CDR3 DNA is TGTGCCAGCAGCTCTCCGGGACTAGCGGTCTCTTCACCACTTGAGGATCAGTTCTTC.

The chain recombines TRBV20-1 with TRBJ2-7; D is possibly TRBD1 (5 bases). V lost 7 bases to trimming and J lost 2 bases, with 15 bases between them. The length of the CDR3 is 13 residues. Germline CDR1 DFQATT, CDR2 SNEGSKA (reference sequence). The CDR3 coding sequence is TGCAGTGTAAGAGATGACAGTACCTACGAGCAGTACTTC. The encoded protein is CSVRDDSTYEQYF.

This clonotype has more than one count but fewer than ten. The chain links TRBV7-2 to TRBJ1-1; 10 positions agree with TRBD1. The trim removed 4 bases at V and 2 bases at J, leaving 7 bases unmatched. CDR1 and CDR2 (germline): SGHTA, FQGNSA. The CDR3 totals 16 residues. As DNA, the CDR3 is TGTGCCAGCAGCTCATCTCGACAGGGGGCTAACACTGAAGCTTTCTTT. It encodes CASSSSRQGANTEAFF.

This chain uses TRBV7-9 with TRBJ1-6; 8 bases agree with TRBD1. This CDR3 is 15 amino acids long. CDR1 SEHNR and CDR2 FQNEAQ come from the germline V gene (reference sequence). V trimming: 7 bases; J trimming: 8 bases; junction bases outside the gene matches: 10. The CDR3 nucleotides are TGTGCCAGCACCAGGACAGGGAACGCGGATTCACCCCTCCACTTT. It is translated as CASTRTGNADSPLHF.